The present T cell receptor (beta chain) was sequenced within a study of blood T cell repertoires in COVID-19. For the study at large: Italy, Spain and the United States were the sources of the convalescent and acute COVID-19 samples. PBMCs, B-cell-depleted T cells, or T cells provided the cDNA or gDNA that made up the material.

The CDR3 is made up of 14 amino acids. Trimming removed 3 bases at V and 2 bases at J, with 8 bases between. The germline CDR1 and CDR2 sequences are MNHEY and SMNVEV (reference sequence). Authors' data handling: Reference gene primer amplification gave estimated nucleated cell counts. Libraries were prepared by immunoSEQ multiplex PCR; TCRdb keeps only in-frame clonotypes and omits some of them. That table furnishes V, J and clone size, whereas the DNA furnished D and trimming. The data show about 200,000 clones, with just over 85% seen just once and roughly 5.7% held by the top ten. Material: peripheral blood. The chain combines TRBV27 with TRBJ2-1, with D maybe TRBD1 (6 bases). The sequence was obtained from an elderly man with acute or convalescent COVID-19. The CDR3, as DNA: TGTGCCAGCAGTTTTCAGGGGACCTACAATGAGCAGTTCTTC. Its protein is CASSFQGTYNEQFF.